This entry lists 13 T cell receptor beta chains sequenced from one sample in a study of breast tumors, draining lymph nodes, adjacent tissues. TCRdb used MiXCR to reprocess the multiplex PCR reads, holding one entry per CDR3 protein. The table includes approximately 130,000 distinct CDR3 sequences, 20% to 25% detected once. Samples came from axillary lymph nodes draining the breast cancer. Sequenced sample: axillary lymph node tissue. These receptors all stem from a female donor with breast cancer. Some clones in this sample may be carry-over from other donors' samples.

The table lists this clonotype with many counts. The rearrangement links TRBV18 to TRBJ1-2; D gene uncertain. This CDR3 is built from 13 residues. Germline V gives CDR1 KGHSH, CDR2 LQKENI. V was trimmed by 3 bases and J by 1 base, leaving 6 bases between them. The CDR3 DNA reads TGTGCCAGCTCACCGACACTTAACTATGGCTACACCTTC. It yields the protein CASSPTLNYGYTF.

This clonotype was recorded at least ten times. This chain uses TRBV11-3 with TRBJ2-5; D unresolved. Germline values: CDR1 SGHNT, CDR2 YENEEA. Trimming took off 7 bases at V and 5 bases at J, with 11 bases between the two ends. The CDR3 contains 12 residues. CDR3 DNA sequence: TGTGCCAGCACTAAGGAGTATGAGACCCAGTACTTC. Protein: CASTKEYETQYF. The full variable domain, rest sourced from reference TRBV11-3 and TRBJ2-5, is EAGVVQSPRYKIIEKKQPVAFWCNPISGHNTLYWYLQNLGQGPELLIRYENEEAVDDSQLPKDRFSAERLKGVDSTLKIQPAELGDSAVYLCASTKEYETQYFGPGTRLLVL.

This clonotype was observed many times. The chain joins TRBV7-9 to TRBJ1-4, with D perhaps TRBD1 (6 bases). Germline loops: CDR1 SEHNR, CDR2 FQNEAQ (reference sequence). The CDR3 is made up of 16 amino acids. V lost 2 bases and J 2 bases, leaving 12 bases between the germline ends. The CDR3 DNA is TGTGCCAGCAGCTTATTGCTGGGGGCTACTAATGAAAAACTGTTTTTT. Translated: CASSLLLGATNEKLFF.

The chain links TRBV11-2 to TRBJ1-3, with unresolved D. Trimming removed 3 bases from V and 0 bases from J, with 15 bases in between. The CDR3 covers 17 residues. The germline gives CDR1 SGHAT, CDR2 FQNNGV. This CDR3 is CASSFTVSGASGNTIYF. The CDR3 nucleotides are TGTGCCAGCAGCTTTACGGTGTCGGGCGCCTCTGGAAACACCATATATTTT.

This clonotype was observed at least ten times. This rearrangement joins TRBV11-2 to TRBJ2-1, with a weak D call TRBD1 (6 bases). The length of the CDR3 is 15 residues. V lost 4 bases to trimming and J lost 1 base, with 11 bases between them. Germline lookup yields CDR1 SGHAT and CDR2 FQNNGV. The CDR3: CASSSLQGSYNEQFF. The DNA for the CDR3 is TGTGCCAGCAGCTCCCTACAGGGATCCTACAATGAGCAGTTCTTC.

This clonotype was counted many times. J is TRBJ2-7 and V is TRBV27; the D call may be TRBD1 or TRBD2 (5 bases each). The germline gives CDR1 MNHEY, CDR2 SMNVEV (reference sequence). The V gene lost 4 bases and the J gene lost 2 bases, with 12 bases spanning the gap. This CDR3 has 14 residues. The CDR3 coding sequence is TGTGCCAGCAGTTACCGGGACGGCCCCTACGAGCAGTACTTC. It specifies CASSYRDGPYEQYF.

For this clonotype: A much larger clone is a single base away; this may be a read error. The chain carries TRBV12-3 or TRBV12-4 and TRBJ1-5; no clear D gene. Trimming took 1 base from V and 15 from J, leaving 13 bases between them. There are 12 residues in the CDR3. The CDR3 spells CASSLGTDPLHF. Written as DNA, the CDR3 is TGTGCCAGCAGTTTAGGGACCGACCCGCTGCATTTT.

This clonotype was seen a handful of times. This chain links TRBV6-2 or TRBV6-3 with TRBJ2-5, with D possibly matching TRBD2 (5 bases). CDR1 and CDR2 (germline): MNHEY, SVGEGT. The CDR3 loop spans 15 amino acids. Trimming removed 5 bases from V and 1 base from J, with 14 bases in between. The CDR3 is CASSAGRPSQETQYF. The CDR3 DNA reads TGTGCCAGCAGTGCGGGCAGACCATCCCAAGAGACCCAGTACTTC.

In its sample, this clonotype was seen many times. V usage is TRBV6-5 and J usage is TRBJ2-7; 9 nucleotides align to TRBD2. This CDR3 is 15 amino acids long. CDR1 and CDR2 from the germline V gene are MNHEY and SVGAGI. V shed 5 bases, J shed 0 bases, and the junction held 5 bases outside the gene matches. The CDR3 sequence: CASSSGGTASYEQYF. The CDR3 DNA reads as TGTGCCAGCAGTAGCGGGGGGACTGCCTCCTACGAGCAGTACTTC.

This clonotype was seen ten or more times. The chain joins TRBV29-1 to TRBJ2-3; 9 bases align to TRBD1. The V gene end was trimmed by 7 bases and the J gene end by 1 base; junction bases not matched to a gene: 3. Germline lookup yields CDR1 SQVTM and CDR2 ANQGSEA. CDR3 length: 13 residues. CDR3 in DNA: TGCAGCGCATGGACAGGGGGCACAGATACGCAGTATTTT. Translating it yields CSAWTGGTDTQYF.

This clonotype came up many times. The CDR3 nucleotides are TGTGCCAGCAGCTTAGCCCTAGCAGGCGAGCAGTTCTTC. Amino acids: CASSLALAGEQFF. The rearrangement uses TRBV7-7 and TRBJ2-1; D possibly corresponds to TRBD2 (5 bases). This CDR3 is 13 amino acids long. The V gene's germline CDR1 is SSHAT and CDR2 FNYEAQ (reference sequence). Trimming cost V 0 bases and J 10 bases, with 10 bases left between them. Complete variable domain (other parts from reference TRBV7-7 and TRBJ2-1): GAGVSQSPRYKVTKRGQDVTLRCDPISSHATLYWYQQALGQGPEFLTYFNYEAQPDKSGLPSDRFSAERPEGSISTLTIQRTEQRDSAMYRCASSLALAGEQFFGPGTRLTVL.

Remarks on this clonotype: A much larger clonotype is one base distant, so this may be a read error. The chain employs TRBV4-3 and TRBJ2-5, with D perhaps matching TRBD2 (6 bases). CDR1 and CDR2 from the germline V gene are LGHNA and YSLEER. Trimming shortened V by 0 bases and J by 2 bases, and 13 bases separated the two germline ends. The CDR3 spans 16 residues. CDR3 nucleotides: TGCGCCAGCAGCCAAGATTCGGTGGGAGGACAAGAGACCCAGTACTTC. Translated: CASSQDSVGGQETQYF.

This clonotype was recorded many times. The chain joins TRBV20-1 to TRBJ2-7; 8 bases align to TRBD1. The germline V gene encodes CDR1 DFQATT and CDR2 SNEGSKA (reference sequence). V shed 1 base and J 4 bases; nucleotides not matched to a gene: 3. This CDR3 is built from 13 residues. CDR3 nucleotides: TGCAGTGCTAGAGGGACAGGGACTTACGAGCAGTACTTC. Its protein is CSARGTGTYEQYF.